This T cell receptor (beta chain) was recorded in a study of T-cell reconstitution after alpha-beta-depleted transplantation in children. Trimming cost V 3 bases and J 0 bases, with 12 bases left between them. This CDR3 has 15 amino acids. Germline V gene lookup returns CDR1 DFQATT and CDR2 SNEGSKA (reference sequence). Unique molecular identifiers were incorporated into the prepared TCRbeta library. A single record per CDR3 protein comes from TCRdb applying MiXCR to the PCR reads. The sample gives around 360,000 distinct CDR3 sequences, around a tenth of which show up once; around 2.5% is in the top ten.

The sample consisted of PBMCs from the stem cell graft donor, taken from the stem cell graft. This clonotype was sampled from a human donor who donated a stem cell graft to a child with acute lymphoblastic leukemia. The chain recombines TRBV20-1 with TRBJ1-5; a possible D gene is TRBD1 (6 bases). The CDR3 loop is CSARPPQGSNQPQHF. CDR3 coding DNA: TGCAGTGCTAGGCCCCCACAGGGTAGCAATCAGCCCCAGCATTTT.